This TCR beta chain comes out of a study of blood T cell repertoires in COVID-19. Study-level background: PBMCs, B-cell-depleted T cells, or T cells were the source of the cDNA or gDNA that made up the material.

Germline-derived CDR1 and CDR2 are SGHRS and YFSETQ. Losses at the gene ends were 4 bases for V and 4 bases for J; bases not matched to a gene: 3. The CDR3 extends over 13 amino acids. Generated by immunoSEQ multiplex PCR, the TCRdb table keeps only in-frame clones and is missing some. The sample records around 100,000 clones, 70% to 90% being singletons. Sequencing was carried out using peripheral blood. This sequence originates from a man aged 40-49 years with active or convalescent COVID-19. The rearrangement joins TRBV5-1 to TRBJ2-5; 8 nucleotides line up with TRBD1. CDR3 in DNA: TGCGCCAGCAGCGCAACAGGGGGAGAGACCCAGTACTTC. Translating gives CASSATGGETQYF.